The T cell receptor (beta chain) under discussion was sequenced for a study of cytomegalovirus exposure and HLA in healthy donors. In the study overall: Of 300 to 500 genotyped donors, 65% to 85% clustered with self-reported Caucasian donors.

For this clone: The antigen is not known.

In the PCR, 60 Vbeta and 13 Jbeta primers were used. Using immunoSEQ multiplex PCR, the repertoire was profiled, and TCRdb retains in-frame clones only, with some absent. The sample has under 150,000 clones, around 80% seen once. The V end was cut by 5 bases, the J end by 4 bases, with 9 bases between. The CDR3 sequence is 12 residues long. Germline V gene data show CDR1 as SGHAT and CDR2 as FQNNGV. The study, taken as a whole, reports: Indistinguishability led to the exclusion of some V segments, TRBV6-2 and TRBV6-3 included. Altogether, around 160 TCR beta chains were recorded as cytomegalovirus-associated. Only CMV serostatus was available as immune exposure information.

The sequence came from a boy between 2 and 10 years old in good health and CMV-seronegative. The V call is TRBV11-2, the J call TRBJ2-7; D is unresolved. Sample: PBMCs. The CDR3 DNA is TGTGCCAGCAGCCCACTTCGGTACGAGCAGTACTTC. Its translation: CASSPLRYEQYF.